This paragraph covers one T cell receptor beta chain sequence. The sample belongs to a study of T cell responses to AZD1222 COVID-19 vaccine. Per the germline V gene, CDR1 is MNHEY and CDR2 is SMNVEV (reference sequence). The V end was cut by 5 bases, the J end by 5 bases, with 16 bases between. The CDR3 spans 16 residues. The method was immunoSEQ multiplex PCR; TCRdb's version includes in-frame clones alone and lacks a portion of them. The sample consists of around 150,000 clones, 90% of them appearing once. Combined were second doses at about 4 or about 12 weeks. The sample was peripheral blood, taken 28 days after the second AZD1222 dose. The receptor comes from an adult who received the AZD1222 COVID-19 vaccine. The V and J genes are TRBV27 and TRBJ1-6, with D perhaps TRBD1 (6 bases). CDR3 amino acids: CASSPTRTANNSPLHF. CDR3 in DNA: TGTGCCAGCAGTCCCACCCGGACAGCTAATAATTCACCCCTCCACTTT.